Listed below are T cell receptor beta chains from one sample, sequenced in a study of T-cell memory formation after mild COVID-19. TCRdb re-called the 5' RACE reads with MiXCR, one entry per CDR3 protein. The data hold fewer than 150,000 distinct CDR3 sequences, with over 15% observed a single time. Sequencing was carried out using PBMCs or a T cell subset sorted from them (not recorded which). These TCRs come from a man aged 18 to 29 who had mild COVID-19 (a few samples of this study predate the infection). Cell type and time point are not known. CDR3s include the opening cysteine and the closing phenylalanine or tryptophan. D genes are given only for firm matches. Only some rows state a clone size, as once, few, many or a class for expanded clones.

j_call	clone_size	v_call	d_call	cdr3_nt	cdr3_aa
TRBJ1-2	few	TRBV6-5	TRBD1	TGTGCCAGCAGGGGACAGGGGGACTATGGCTACACCTTC	CASRGQGDYGYTF
TRBJ2-7	NA	TRBV18	TRBD1	TGTGCCAGCTTCCGGGACAGGGACTCCTACGAGCAGTACTTC	CASFRDRDSYEQYF
TRBJ1-2	many	TRBV12-3/TRBV12-4	NA	TGTGCCAGCAAAGCAGACTGGTTGTATGGCTACACCTTC	CASKADWLYGYTF
TRBJ2-7	NA	TRBV12-3/TRBV12-4	TRBD1	TGTGCCAGCAGGGGGGGACAGGGCCCCTACGAGCAGTACTTC	CASRGGQGPYEQYF
TRBJ2-2	NA	TRBV18	TRBD1	TGTGCCAGCTCACCAAATGACAGGGCCACCGGGGAGCTGTTTTTT	CASSPNDRATGELFF
TRBJ1-2	few	TRBV5-1	TRBD1	TGCGCCAGCAGCTTGGGGACAGGGGCGACCTATGGCTACACCTTC	CASSLGTGATYGYTF
TRBJ1-2	NA	TRBV7-9	NA	TGTGCCAGCAGCTTTGGGGGGGACGGCTACACCTTC	CASSFGGDGYTF
TRBJ1-4	NA	TRBV20-1	NA	TGCAGTGCTCGACCCGGCGGGAATGAAAAACTGTTTTTT	CSARPGGNEKLFF
TRBJ2-2	few	TRBV24-1	TRBD1	TGTGCCACCAGTGACCGGACAGGGTTCGGGGAGCTGTTTTTT	CATSDRTGFGELFF
TRBJ2-5	NA	TRBV28	TRBD2	TGTGCCAGCAGGACTAGCGGGGCTGCTGGGGAGACCCAGTACTTC	CASRTSGAAGETQYF
TRBJ1-5	NA	TRBV5-6	NA	TGTGCCAGCACCCTCAGGGGACAAACCAATCAGCCCCAGCATTTT	CASTLRGQTNQPQHF
TRBJ2-3	NA	TRBV5-5	TRBD2	TGTGCCAGCAGCCTGACCCGGGACTACCTTTACGATACGCAGTATTTT	CASSLTRDYLYDTQYF
TRBJ2-7	NA	TRBV15	NA	TGTGCCACCAGCAGAGATGGGCACTCTGCCTACGAGCAGTACTTC	CATSRDGHSAYEQYF
TRBJ2-7	NA	TRBV20-1	TRBD1	TGCAGTGCTACCAAGGCAGGGACAGGGGGTTACGAGCAGTACTTC	CSATKAGTGGYEQYF
TRBJ1-5	NA	TRBV18	NA	TGTGCCAGCTCCACCGCTGGACACCACAATCAGCCCCAGCATTTT	CASSTAGHHNQPQHF
TRBJ1-2	NA	TRBV7-2	NA	TGTGCCAGCAGCAGTACCGGGACCGAAAACTATGGCTACACCTTC	CASSSTGTENYGYTF
TRBJ2-2	few	TRBV4-2	NA	TGTGCCAGCAGCCACACGGGAGGACAGGCGGCGGCCGGGGAGCTGTTTTTT	CASSHTGGQAAAGELFF
TRBJ2-2	few	TRBV30	NA	TGTGCCTGGAGTGTATCAGGTTGGGAGCTGTTTTTT	CAWSVSGWELFF
TRBJ2-7	few	TRBV6-6	NA	TGTGCCAGCAGTCAAGCGGTGGGGGGCAGGTACGAGCAGTACTTC	CASSQAVGGRYEQYF
TRBJ1-3	NA	TRBV2	NA	TGTGCCAGCAGACGGACGACTTACTCTGGAAACACCATATATTTT	CASRRTTYSGNTIYF
TRBJ2-4	few	TRBV12-3/TRBV12-4	NA	TGTGCCAGCAGTCTTCTGGGGTTAGCCAAAAACATTCAGTACTTC	CASSLLGLAKNIQYF
TRBJ2-3	few	TRBV7-9	TRBD1	TGTGCCAGCAGCACGTGGGGGACAGGGACCAATACGCAGTATTTT	CASSTWGTGTNTQYF
TRBJ2-6	few	TRBV20-1	NA	TGCAGTGCCCCGGACAGCGCCAACGTCCTGACTTTC	CSAPDSANVLTF
TRBJ2-7	NA	TRBV11-2	TRBD1	TGTGCCAGCAGCTTGGACAGGGCAACCTACGAGCAGTACTTC	CASSLDRATYEQYF